One and the same sample provided the 11 T cell receptor beta chains below, sequenced in a study of T cell responses to AZD1222 COVID-19 vaccine. Sequencing used immunoSEQ multiplex PCR; TCRdb keeps in-frame clones, though not all of them. The sample carries 210,000 or so clones, under 95% recorded once. The sequenced sample was peripheral blood, obtained on day 0 of MenACWY control vaccination. Receptors originate from an adult in good health.

The rearrangement links TRBV15 to TRBJ1-1; D unresolved. V shed 0 bases and J shed 1 base, with 9 bases lying between them. The germline gives CDR1 LNHNV, CDR2 YYDKDF (reference sequence). This CDR3 has 15 residues. CDR3 DNA: TGTGCCACCAGCAGAGATCGGGCAGGGAACACTGAAGCTTTCTTT. It is translated as CATSRDRAGNTEAFF.

The gene calls are TRBV28 and TRBJ1-1; no firm D call. The V and J ends lost 7 bases and 4 bases respectively, with 10 bases between them. Germline V gene sequence: CDR1 MDHEN, CDR2 SYDVKM. There are 12 residues in the CDR3. The CDR3 DNA sequence: TGTGCCAGCAAGGCACAGCCCACTGAAGCTTTCTTT. Translated, it gives CASKAQPTEAFF.

The gene calls are TRBV10-2 and TRBJ1-1; no clear D. The germline V gene encodes CDR1 WSHSY and CDR2 SAAADI. The V gene lost 6 bases and the J gene lost 5 bases, with 16 bases spanning the gap. The CDR3 has 14 residues. The CDR3 nucleotides read TGCGCCAGCAGGGGAAACATCGAACAGACTGAAGCTTTCTTT. Translation gives CASRGNIEQTEAFF.

The chain is built from TRBV7-2 and TRBJ1-1, with D unclear. Germline V gene data show CDR1 as SGHTA and CDR2 as FQGNSA. Trimming pared 6 bases from V and 0 bases from J, leaving 11 bases between. The CDR3 contains 14 residues. This chain's CDR3 is CASRSVSVNTEAFF. The CDR3 DNA sequence: TGTGCCAGCAGGTCTGTCTCTGTGAACACTGAAGCTTTCTTT.

The CDR3 here is CASSRQQGGWNEQFF. CDR3 DNA: TGTGCCAGTAGTAGACAACAGGGCGGTTGGAATGAGCAGTTCTTC. This chain uses TRBV19 with TRBJ2-1; possible D gene TRBD1, 6 bases. V was shortened by 4 bases and J by 7 bases, with 17 bases between the two germline ends. The germline gives CDR1 LNHDA, CDR2 SQIVND (reference sequence). This CDR3 region has 15 residues.

The gene calls are TRBV9 and TRBJ2-1; the match to TRBD2 covers 9 bases. Germline V gene sequence: CDR1 SGDLS, CDR2 YYNGEE. With 0 bases clipped from V and 8 bases from J, the junction kept 12 bases outside the gene matches. CDR3 length equals 17 residues. This chain's CDR3 is CASSVAPARGGVDEQFF. The CDR3 DNA reads TGTGCCAGCAGCGTAGCTCCCGCGCGGGGGGGCGTAGATGAGCAGTTCTTC. Based on the CDR3 plus reference TRBV9 and TRBJ2-1, the full variable domain is DSGVTQTPKHLITATGQRVTLRCSPRSGDLSVYWYQQSLDQGLQFLIQYYNGEERAKGNILERFSAQQFPDLHSELNLSSLELGDSALYFCASSVAPARGGVDEQFFGPGTRLTVL.

This clone was detected a few times. The chain has TRBV5-5 and TRBJ1-6; D gene uncertain. The V gene lost 4 bases and the J gene lost 2 bases, with 13 bases spanning the gap. CDR1 is SGHKS, CDR2 YYEKEE, per germline (reference sequence). The CDR3 totals 16 residues. CDR3 protein: CASSRGEGPYNSPLHF. The CDR3 bases are TGTGCCAGCAGCCGCGGCGAGGGCCCCTATAATTCACCCCTCCACTTT.

The chain links TRBV6-5 to TRBJ1-4, with TRBD1 identical over 7 bases. Germline CDR1 MNHEY, CDR2 SVGAGI. The J segment lost 0 bases and the V segment lost 7 bases, leaving 5 bases of the junction unmatched. This CDR3 spans 15 amino acids. The CDR3 region has the DNA TGTGCCAGCAAGCAAGGACAGGCAACTAATGAAAAACTGTTTTTT. Residues: CASKQGQATNEKLFF.

The chain recombines TRBV27 with TRBJ2-5; 8 bases align to TRBD2. The CDR3 loop spans 15 amino acids. V lost 5 bases to trimming and J lost 4 bases; unmatched junction nucleotides: 9. CDR1 and CDR2 (germline): MNHEY, SMNVEV (reference sequence). The CDR3 DNA reads TGTGCCAGCAGTGGTAGAAGGAGCGGGGGAGAGACCCAGTACTTC. It translates to CASSGRRSGGETQYF.

V gene TRBV6-5 combines with J gene TRBJ1-2, with 10 bases lining up with TRBD1. The germline CDR1 and CDR2 sequences are MNHEY and SVGAGI. This CDR3 is built from 15 residues. V shed 6 bases, J shed 7 bases, and the junction held 11 bases outside the gene matches. The CDR3 region is CASRYSDRGLGGYTF. The CDR3 DNA follows: TGTGCCAGCAGATATTCCGACAGGGGGCTTGGTGGCTACACCTTC.

V and J are TRBV24-1 and TRBJ2-1; 9 bases are shared with TRBD1. This CDR3 contains 15 residues. Germline values: CDR1 KGHDR, CDR2 SFDVKD. V lost 2 bases and J lost 9; bases outside the gene matches: 7. The CDR3: CATSDSGTGPSEQFF. DNA of the CDR3: TGTGCCACCAGTGATTCCGGGACAGGGCCTTCTGAGCAGTTCTTC.